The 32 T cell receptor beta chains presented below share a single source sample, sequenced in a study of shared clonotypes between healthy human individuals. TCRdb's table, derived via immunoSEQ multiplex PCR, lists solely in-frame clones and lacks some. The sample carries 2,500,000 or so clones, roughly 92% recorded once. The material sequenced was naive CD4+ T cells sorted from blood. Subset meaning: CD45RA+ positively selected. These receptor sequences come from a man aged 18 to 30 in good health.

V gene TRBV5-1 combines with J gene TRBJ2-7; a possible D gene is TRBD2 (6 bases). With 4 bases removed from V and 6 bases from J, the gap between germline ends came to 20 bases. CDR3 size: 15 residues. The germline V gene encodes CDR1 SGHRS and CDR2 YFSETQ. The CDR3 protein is CASSNAGPRWGEQYF. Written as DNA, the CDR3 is TGCGCCAGCAGCAACGCGGGACCCAGGTGGGGCGAGCAGTACTTC.

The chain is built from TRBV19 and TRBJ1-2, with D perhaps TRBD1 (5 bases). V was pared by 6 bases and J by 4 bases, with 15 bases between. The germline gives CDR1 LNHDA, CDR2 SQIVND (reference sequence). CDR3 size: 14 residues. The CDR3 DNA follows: TGTGCCAGTAGGAAGGCCGGGACGAGCTATGGCTACACCTTC. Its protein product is CASRKAGTSYGYTF.

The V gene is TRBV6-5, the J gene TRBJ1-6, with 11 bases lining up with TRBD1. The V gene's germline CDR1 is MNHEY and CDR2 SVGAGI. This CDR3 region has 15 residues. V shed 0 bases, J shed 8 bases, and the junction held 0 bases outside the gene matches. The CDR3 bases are TGTGCCAGCAGTTACTCGGGACAGGGGGATTCACCCCTCCACTTT. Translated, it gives CASSYSGQGDSPLHF.

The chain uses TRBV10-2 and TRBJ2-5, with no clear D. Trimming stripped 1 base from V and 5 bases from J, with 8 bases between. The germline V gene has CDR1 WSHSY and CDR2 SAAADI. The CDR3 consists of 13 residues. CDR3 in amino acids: CASSEFRAETQYF. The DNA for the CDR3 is TGCGCCAGCAGTGAGTTTAGGGCCGAGACCCAGTACTTC.

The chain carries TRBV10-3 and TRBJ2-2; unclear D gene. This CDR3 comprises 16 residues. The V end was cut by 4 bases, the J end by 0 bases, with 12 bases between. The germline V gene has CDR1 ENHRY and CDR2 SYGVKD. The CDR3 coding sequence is TGTGCCATCAGTGGGGTCGCCGAATCGAACACCGGGGAGCTGTTTTTT. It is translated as CAISGVAESNTGELFF.

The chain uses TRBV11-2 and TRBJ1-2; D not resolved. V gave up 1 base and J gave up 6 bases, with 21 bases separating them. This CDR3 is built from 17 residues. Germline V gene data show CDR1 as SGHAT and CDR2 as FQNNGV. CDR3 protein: CASSLVEDRAGLHGYTF. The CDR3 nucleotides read TGTGCCAGCAGCTTAGTTGAAGATCGGGCGGGTCTCCATGGCTACACCTTC.

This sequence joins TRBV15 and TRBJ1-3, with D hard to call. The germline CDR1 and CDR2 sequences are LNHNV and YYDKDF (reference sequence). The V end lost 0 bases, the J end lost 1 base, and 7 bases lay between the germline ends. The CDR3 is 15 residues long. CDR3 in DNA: TGTGCCACCAGCAGAGACAGCTATTCTGGAAACACCATATATTTT. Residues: CATSRDSYSGNTIYF.

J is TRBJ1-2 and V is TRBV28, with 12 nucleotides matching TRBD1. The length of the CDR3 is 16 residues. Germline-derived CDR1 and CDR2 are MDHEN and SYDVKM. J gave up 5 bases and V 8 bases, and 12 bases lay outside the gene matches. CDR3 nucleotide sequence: TGTGCCAGCTTTCCAAACCGGGACAGGGGGCCGTATGGCTACACCTTC. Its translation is CASFPNRDRGPYGYTF.

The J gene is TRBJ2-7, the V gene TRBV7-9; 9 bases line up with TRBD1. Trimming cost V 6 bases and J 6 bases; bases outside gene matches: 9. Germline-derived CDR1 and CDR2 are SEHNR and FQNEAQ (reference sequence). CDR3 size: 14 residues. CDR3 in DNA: TGTGCCAGCAGTCCCAGGACAGGGGAGGTCGAGCAGTACTTC. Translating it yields CASSPRTGEVEQYF. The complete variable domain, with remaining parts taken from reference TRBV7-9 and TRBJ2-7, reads DTGVSQNPRHKITKRGQNVTFRCDPISEHNRLYWYRQTLGQGPEFLTYFQNEAQLEKSRLLSDRFSAERPKGSFSTLEIQRTEQGDSAMYLCASSPRTGEVEQYFGPGTRLTVT.

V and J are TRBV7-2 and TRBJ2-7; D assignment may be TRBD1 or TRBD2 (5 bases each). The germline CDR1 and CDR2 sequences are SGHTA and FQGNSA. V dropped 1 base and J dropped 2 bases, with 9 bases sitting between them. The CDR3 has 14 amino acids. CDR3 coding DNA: TGTGCCAGCAGCTTAGGGGGGAACACCTACGAGCAGTACTTC. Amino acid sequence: CASSLGGNTYEQYF.

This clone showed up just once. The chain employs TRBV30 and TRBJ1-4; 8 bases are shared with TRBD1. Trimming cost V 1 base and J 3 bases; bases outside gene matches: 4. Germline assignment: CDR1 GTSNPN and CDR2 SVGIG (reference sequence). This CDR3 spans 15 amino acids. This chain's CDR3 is CAWSALTGANEKLFF. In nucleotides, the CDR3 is TGTGCCTGGAGTGCATTGACAGGGGCTAATGAAAAACTGTTTTTT.

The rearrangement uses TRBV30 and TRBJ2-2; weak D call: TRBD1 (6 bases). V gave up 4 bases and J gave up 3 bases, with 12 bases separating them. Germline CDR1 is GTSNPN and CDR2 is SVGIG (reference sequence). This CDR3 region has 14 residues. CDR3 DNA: TGTGCCTGGACAACAGGGTTGCACACCGGGGAGCTGTTTTTT. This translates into CAWTTGLHTGELFF.

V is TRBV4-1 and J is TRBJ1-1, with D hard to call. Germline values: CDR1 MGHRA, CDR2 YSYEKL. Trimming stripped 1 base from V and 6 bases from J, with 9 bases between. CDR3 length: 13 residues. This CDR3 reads CASSQVHKAEAFF. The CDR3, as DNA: TGCGCCAGCAGCCAAGTCCACAAAGCTGAAGCTTTCTTT.

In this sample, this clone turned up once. The CDR3 sequence: CASSPGALSSYEQYF. For the CDR3, the DNA is TGTGCCAGCAGCCCAGGGGCCCTAAGCTCCTACGAGCAGTACTTC. This chain uses TRBV2 with TRBJ2-7; D may be TRBD1 (6 bases). Germline V CDR1 and CDR2: SNHLY, FYNNEI. The V end was cut by 6 bases, the J end by 0 bases, with 15 bases between. This CDR3 contains 15 residues.

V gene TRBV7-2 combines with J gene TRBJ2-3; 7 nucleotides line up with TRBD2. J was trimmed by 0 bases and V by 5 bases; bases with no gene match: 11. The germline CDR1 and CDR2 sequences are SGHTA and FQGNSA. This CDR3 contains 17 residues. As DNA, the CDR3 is TGTGCCAGCAGCCCGTCCAGCGGGATACAAAGCACAGATACGCAGTATTTT. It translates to CASSPSSGIQSTDTQYF.

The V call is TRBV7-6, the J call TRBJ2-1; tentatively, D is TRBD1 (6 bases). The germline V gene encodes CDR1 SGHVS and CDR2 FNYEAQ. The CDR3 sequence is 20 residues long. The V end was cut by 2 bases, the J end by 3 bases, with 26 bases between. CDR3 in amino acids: CASSLWVPAGELASYNEQFF. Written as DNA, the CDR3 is TGTGCCAGCAGCTTATGGGTCCCGGCAGGGGAGTTAGCGAGCTACAATGAGCAGTTCTTC.

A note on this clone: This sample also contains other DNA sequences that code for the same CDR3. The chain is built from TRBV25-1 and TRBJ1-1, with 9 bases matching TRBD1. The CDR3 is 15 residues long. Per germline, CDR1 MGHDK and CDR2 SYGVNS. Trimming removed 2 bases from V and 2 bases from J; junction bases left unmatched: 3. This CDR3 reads CASSEPGQGNTEAFF. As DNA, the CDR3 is TGTGCCAGCAGTGAACCGGGACAGGGAAACACTGAAGCTTTCTTT.

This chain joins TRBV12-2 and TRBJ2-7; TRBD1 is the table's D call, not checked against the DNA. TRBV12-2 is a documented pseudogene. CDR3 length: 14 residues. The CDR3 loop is CASRLSPGAGEQYF. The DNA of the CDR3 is TGTGCAAGTCGCTTATCTCCAGGGGCTGGGGAGCAGTACTTC.

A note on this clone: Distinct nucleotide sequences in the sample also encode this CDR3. The CDR3 nucleotides read TGTGCCAGTAGTATAGGTTTCGCCTCCTACGAGCAGTACTTC. Amino acid sequence: CASSIGFASYEQYF. The genes are TRBV19 and TRBJ2-7; D ambiguous. V gave up 1 base and J gave up 0 bases, with 7 bases separating them. The CDR3 contains 14 residues. Per germline, CDR1 LNHDA and CDR2 SQIVND (reference sequence).

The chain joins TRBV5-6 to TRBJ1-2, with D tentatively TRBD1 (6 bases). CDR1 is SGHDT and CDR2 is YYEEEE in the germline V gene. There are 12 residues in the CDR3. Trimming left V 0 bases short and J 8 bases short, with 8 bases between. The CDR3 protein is CASSLEGGGYTF. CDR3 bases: TGTGCCAGCAGCTTGGAAGGGGGAGGCTACACCTTC.

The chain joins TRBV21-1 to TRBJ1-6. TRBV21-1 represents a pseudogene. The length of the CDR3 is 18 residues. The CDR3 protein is CASSTWNLLPPNNSPLHF. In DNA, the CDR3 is TGTGCCAGCAGCACTTGGAACCTGCTCCCTCCCAATAATTCACCCCTCCACTTT.

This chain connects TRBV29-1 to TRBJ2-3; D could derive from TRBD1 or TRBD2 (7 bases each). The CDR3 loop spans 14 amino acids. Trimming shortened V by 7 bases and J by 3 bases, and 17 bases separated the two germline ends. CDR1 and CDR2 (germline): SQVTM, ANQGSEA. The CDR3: CSATGEGITDTQYF. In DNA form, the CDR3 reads TGCAGCGCCACAGGGGAGGGTATAACAGATACGCAGTATTTT.

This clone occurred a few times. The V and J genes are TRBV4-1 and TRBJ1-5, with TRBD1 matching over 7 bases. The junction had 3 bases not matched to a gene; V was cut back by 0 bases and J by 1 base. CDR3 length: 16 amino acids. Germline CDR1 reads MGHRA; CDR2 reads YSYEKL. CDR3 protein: CASSQDEGASNQPQHF. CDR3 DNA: TGCGCCAGCAGCCAAGATGAGGGGGCGAGCAATCAGCCCCAGCATTTT.

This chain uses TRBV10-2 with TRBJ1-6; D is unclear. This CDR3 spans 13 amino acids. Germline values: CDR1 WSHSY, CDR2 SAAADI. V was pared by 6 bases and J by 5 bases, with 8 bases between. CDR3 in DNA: TGCGCCAGCAGCTGGACGGATAATTCACCCCTCCACTTT. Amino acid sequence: CASSWTDNSPLHF.

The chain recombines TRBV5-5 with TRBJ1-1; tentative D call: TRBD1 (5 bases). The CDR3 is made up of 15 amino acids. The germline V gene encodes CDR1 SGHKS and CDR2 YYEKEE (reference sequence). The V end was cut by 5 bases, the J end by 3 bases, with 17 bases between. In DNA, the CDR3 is TGTGCCAGCAGTCGGAGGGCGGGGGTCGACACTGAAGCTTTCTTT. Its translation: CASSRRAGVDTEAFF.

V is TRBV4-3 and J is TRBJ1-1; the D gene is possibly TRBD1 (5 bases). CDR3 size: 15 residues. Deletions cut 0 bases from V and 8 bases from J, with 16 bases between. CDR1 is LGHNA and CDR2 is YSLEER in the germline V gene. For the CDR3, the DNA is TGCGCCAGCAGCCAAGAGCCCCAGGGTCAGGCGGAAGCTTTCTTT. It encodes CASSQEPQGQAEAFF.

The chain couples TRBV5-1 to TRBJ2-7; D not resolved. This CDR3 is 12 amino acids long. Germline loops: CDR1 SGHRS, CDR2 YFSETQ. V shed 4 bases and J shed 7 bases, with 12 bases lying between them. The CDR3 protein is CASSPNQWEQYF. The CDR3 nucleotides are TGCGCCAGCAGCCCCAACCAGTGGGAGCAGTACTTC.

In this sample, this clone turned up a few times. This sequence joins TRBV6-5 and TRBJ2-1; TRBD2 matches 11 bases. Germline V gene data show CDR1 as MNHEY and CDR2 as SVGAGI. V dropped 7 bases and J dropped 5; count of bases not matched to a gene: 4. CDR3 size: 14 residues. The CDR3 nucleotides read TGTGCCAGCACCGGGACTAGCGGAAACAATGAGCAGTTCTTC. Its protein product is CASTGTSGNNEQFF.

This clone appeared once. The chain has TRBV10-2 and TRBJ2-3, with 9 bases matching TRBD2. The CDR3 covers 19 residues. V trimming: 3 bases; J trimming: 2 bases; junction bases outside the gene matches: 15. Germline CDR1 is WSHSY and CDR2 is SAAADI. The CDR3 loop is CASSDSSGGFWDVTDTQYF. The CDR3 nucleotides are TGCGCCAGCAGTGATTCAAGCGGGGGGTTTTGGGACGTCACAGATACGCAGTATTTT.

The CDR3 nucleotides are TGTGCCTGGAGTGTTGACGAGAACTATGGCTACACCTTC. Protein sequence: CAWSVDENYGYTF. This chain uses TRBV30 with TRBJ1-2; unclear D gene. This CDR3 region has 13 residues. V gave up 0 bases and J gave up 2 bases, with 7 bases separating them. The germline CDR1 and CDR2 sequences are GTSNPN and SVGIG (reference sequence).

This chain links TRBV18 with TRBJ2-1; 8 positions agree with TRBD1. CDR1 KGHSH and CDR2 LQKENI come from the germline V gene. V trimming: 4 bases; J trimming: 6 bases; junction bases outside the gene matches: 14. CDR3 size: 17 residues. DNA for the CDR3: TGTGCCAGCTCACTCACCGGACAGGGCGTCGGCGCCAATGAGCAGTTCTTC. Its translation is CASSLTGQGVGANEQFF.

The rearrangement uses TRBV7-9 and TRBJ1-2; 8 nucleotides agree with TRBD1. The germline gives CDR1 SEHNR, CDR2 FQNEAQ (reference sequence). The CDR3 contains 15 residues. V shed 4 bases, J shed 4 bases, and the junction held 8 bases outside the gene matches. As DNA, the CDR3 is TGTGCCAGCAGCTATGCAGTGGACAGGGTCTATGGCTACACCTTC. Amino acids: CASSYAVDRVYGYTF.